This T cell receptor (beta chain) was sequenced in a study of persistence of HIV-infected CD4 T cells. The overall study: Donors had been on suppressive ART for a median of around 8 years.

As concerns this clone: What it recognizes is unknown.

The stimulus was an HIV-1 Gag 15-mer peptide pool, 0.85 to 1 ug/peptide/mL. Sorting selected CD4+ T cells upregulating both CD40 ligand and CD69. The immunoSEQ assay was version 4, run in survey mode. The assay was immunoSEQ multiplex PCR, and TCRdb's table has in-frame clones only and misses some. The table records about 25,000 clones, under 80% of them present only once. The CDR3 sequence is 13 residues long. Germline assignment: CDR1 KGHSH and CDR2 LQKENI. The V end was cut by 8 bases, the J end by 4 bases, with 13 bases between. The V and J genes are TRBV18 and TRBJ2-3; D might be TRBD1 or TRBD2, each matching 6 bases. The receptor's source is an adult man with HIV who was CMV-seropositive. This material consisted of CD4+ T cells sorted from PBMCs after approximately 19-hour stimulation, taken from a patient who received antiretroviral therapy. CDR3 nucleotide sequence: TGTGCCAGCCCGGTGGGGGGCCCAGATACGCAGTATTTT. This sequence encodes CASPVGGPDTQYF.